This T cell receptor beta chain was retrieved from a study of shared clonotypes between healthy human individuals. Germline CDR1 SGHAT, CDR2 FQDESV (reference sequence). V dropped 1 base and J dropped 0 bases, with 3 bases sitting between them. The CDR3 is 13 amino acids. Donors were healthy HIV-negative adults without recent acute infections or vaccinations. Every one of the donors was a Caucasian adult that lived in Nashville, Tennessee. Unsorted material relied on 90 million to 100 million PBMCs as the source of genomic DNA. This clone occurred once. Original methodology: Sequence data from immunoSEQ were junction-only and lacked quality scores; consequently, filtering differed. Sequenced by immunoSEQ multiplex PCR; TCRdb stores in-frame clones only, minus some. The V and J calls and the clone size are those of that table, but D and trimming were determined from the DNA. Here the sample spans about 460,000 clones, roughly 80% being singletons.

Sequenced sample: PBMCs. The V call is TRBV11-1, the J call TRBJ1-1; D gene uncertain. The clonotype was recovered from a woman in her thirties or forties in good health. Some clones in this sample may be carry-over from other donors' samples. DNA of the CDR3: TGTGCCAGCAGCTTAGGTGTGAACACTGAAGCTTTCTTT. Its translation is CASSLGVNTEAFF.